The 2 T cell receptor beta chains given below trace back to one sample, sequenced in a study of CD8 T cells in Susac syndrome. Random hexamers were used to reverse transcribe about 0.45 to 1 ug of RNA. TCRdb reprocessed the immunoSEQ multiplex PCR reads with MiXCR, giving one entry per CDR3 protein. The sample yields about 84,000 distinct CDR3 sequences, about 93% seen once. The sample comprised CD8+ T cells from PBMCs. The receptors shown here come from a human donor in good health.

The chain has TRBV9 and TRBJ2-7; D is tentatively TRBD1 or TRBD2 (5 bases each). Trimming pared 0 bases from V and 0 bases from J, leaving 10 bases between. This CDR3 is 15 amino acids long. CDR1 SGDLS and CDR2 YYNGEE come from the germline V gene. CDR3 DNA sequence: TGTGCCAGCAGCGTAGGAGGGGACGGCTCCTACGAGCAGTACTTC. Residues: CASSVGGDGSYEQYF.

V usage is TRBV7-2 and J usage is TRBJ1-1; D remains unclear. Trimming left V 1 base short and J 6 bases short, with 9 bases between. Germline V gene data show CDR1 as SGHTA and CDR2 as FQGNSA. This CDR3 comprises 13 residues. The CDR3 bases are TGTGCCAGCAGCTTAGATATAGTCGCTGAAGCTTTCTTT. It specifies CASSLDIVAEAFF.